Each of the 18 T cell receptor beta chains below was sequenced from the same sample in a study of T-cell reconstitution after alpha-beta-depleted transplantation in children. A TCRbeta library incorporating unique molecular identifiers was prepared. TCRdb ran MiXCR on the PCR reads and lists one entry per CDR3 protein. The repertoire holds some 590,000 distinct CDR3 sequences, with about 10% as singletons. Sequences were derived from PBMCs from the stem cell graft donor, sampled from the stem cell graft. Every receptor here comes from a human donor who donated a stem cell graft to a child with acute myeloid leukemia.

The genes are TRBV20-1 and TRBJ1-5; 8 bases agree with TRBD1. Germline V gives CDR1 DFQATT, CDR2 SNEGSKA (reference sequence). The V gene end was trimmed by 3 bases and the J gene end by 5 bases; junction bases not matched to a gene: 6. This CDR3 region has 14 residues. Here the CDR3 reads CSARPGGAHQPQHF. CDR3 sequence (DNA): TGCAGTGCTAGGCCAGGGGGCGCGCATCAGCCCCAGCATTTT.

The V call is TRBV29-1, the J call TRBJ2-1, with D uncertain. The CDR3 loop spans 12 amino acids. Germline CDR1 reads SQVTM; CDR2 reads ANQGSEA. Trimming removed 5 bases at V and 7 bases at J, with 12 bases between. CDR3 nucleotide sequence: TGCAGCGTTCCGGGCCCCTCGAATGAGCAGTTCTTC. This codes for CSVPGPSNEQFF.

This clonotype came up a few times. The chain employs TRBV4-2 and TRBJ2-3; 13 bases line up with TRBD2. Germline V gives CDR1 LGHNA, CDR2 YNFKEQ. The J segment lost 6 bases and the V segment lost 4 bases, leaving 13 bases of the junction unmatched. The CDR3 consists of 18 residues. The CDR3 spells CASSPPGLAGPAGDTQYF. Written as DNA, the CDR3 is TGTGCCAGCAGCCCTCCGGGACTAGCGGGACCTGCTGGGGATACGCAGTATTTT.

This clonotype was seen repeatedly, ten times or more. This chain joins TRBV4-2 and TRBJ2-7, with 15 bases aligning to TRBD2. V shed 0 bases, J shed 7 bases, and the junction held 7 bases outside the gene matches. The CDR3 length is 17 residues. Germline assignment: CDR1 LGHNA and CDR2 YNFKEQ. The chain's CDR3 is CASSQETGTSGRMEQYF. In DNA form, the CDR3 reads TGTGCCAGCAGCCAAGAAACCGGGACTAGCGGGAGGATGGAGCAGTACTTC.

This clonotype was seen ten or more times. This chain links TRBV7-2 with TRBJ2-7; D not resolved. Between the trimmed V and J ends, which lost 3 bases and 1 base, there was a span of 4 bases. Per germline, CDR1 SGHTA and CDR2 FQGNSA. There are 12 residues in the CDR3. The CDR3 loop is CASSFWSYEQYF. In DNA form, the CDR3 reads TGTGCCAGCAGCTTCTGGTCCTACGAGCAGTACTTC.

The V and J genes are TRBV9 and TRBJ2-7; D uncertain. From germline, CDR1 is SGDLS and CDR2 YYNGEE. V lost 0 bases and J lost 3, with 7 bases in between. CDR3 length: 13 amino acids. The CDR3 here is CASSVDPGYEQYF. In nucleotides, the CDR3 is TGTGCCAGCAGCGTAGATCCGGGCTACGAGCAGTACTTC.

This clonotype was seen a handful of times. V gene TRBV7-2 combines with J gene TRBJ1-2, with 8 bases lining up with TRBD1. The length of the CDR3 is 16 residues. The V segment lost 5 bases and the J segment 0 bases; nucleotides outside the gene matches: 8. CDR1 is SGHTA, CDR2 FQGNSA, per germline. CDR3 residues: CASSPAGQGANYGYTF. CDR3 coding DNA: TGTGCCAGCAGCCCTGCCGGACAGGGAGCTAACTATGGCTACACCTTC.

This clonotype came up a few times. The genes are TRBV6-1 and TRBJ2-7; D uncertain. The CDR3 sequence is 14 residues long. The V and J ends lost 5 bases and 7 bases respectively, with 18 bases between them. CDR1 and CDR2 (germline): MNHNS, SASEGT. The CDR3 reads CASSPSQTRWEQYF. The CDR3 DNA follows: TGTGCCAGCAGTCCCTCACAGACCCGTTGGGAGCAGTACTTC.

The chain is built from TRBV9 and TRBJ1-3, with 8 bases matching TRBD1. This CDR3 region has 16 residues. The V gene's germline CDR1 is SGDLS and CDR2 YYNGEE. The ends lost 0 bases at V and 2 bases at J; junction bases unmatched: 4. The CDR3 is CASSVVGDRTGNTIYF. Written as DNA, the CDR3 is TGTGCCAGCAGCGTAGTTGGGGACAGGACTGGAAACACCATATATTTT.

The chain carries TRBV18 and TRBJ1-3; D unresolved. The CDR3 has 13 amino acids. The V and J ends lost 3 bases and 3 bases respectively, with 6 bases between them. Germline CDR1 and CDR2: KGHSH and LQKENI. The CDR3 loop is CASSPPHGNTIYF. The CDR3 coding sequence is TGTGCCAGCTCACCGCCCCATGGAAACACCATATATTTT.

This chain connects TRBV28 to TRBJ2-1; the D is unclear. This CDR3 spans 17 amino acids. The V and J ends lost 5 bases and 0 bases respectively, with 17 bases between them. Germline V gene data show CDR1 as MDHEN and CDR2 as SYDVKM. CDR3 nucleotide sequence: TGTGCCAGCAGTCCCCACGCGGACCCGACCTCCTACAATGAGCAGTTCTTC. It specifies CASSPHADPTSYNEQFF.

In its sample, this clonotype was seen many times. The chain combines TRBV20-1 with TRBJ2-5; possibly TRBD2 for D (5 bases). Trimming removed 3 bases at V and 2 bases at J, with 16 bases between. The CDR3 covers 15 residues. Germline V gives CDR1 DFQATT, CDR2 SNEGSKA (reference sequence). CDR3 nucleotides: TGCAGTGCTAGCGGGCGGCAGGACTTACAAGAGACCCAGTACTTC. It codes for CSASGRQDLQETQYF.

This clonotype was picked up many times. The CDR3 coding sequence is TGCAGTGCTAGGGCGGAGGAACTAGCCTCCTACAATGAGCAGTTCTTC. Encoded protein: CSARAEELASYNEQFF. The chain couples TRBV20-1 to TRBJ2-1; perhaps TRBD2 as D (6 bases). Trimming cost V 3 bases and J 0 bases, with 15 bases left between them. CDR1 DFQATT and CDR2 SNEGSKA come from the germline V gene (reference sequence). The CDR3 runs 16 residues.

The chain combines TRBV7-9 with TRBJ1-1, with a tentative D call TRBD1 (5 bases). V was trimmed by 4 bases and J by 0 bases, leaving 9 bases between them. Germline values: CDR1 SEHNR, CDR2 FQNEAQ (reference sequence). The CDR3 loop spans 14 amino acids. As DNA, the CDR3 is TGTGCCAGCAGCTCCCGAGGGGTGAACACTGAAGCTTTCTTT. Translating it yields CASSSRGVNTEAFF.

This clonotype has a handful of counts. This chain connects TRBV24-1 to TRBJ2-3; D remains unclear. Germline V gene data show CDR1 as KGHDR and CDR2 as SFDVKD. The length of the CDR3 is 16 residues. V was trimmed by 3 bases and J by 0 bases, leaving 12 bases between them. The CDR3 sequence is CATSDPQADSTDTQYF. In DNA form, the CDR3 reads TGTGCCACCAGTGATCCCCAGGCGGATAGCACAGATACGCAGTATTTT.

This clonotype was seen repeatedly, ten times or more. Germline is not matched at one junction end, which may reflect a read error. CDR3 in amino acids: CAIMGGSSDEQYF. The DNA for the CDR3 is TGTGCCATCATGGGTGGCAGCTCCGACGAGCAGTACTTC. This chain uses TRBV10-3 with TRBJ2-7; D unclear. Germline values: CDR1 ENHRY, CDR2 SYGVKD. The CDR3 consists of 13 residues.

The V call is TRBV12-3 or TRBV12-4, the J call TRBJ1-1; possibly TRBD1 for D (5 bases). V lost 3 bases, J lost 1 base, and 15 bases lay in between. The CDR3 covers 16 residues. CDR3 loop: CASSLGGGTWNTEAFF. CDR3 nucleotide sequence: TGTGCCAGCAGTTTGGGGGGTGGGACTTGGAACACTGAAGCTTTCTTT.

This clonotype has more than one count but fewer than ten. The CDR3 here is CASSPPDRRTDTQYF. The CDR3 DNA is TGTGCCAGCAGTCCCCCCGACAGGAGAACAGATACGCAGTATTTT. This chain uses TRBV28 with TRBJ2-3, with D tentatively TRBD1 (6 bases). V was trimmed by 5 bases and J by 3 bases, leaving 15 bases between them. In germline, CDR1 is MDHEN, CDR2 SYDVKM. The CDR3 has 15 amino acids.